This T cell receptor beta chain was recovered during a study of T cells expressing NK-cell markers. Study overall: Sequencing covered eight donors, seven HCMV-seropositive and one seronegative.

CDR3 size: 15 residues. Germline V lookup: CDR1 MNHEY, CDR2 SVGAGI. Study-level points and caveats: Whether expanded NKG2C+ T cell clones were HCMV-specific remained unclear.

As for this clonotype: Its antigen is still unknown.

No DNA is given; TCRdb re-called the 5' RACE reads and lists each CDR3 protein once. Across a few hundred thousand distinct CDR3 sequences, the top ten clones capture about 1.5% of the sample. This receptor was taken from a woman aged 50 to 65 in good health. The sequencing input was blood T cells: a sorted CD56 or NKG2C T cell subset, CD4+ or CD8+ T cells, or bulk PBMC T cells (not recorded which). The chain has TRBV6-5 and TRBJ2-5; the TCRdb call, TRBD2, lacks DNA for checking. The CDR3 spells CASSTGLAGVKTQYF.